Shown below are 12 T cell receptor beta chains from a single sample sequenced in a study of control samples from healthy donors and cancer patients. Some clones are missing from TCRdb's copy, which holds only in-frame ones; the method was immunoSEQ multiplex PCR. The repertoire holds about 130,000 clones, with about 90% as singletons. The sequenced sample was blood. The receptors come from a woman aged 45-59 years in good health.

This clone came up once. This sequence joins TRBV30 and TRBJ2-1; unclear D gene. Deletions cut 1 base from V and 5 bases from J, with 9 bases between. Germline V gene data show CDR1 as GTSNPN and CDR2 as SVGIG (reference sequence). The CDR3 has 13 residues. As DNA, the CDR3 is TGTGCCTGGAGTGGGATAGCCCACAATGAGCAGTTCTTC. It translates to CAWSGIAHNEQFF.

The J gene is TRBJ1-2, the V gene TRBV5-1; possibly TRBD1 for D (5 bases). Trimming removed 4 bases from V and 2 bases from J, with 18 bases in between. The CDR3 runs 16 residues. Germline loops: CDR1 SGHRS, CDR2 YFSETQ. For the CDR3, the DNA is TGCGCCAGCAGCCCCTACAATAACCAGGGCAACTATGGCTACACCTTC. Protein sequence: CASSPYNNQGNYGYTF. Full variable domain (rest looked up from reference TRBV5-1 and TRBJ1-2): KAGVTQTPRYLIKTRGQQVTLSCSPISGHRSVSWYQQTPGQGLQFLFEYFSETQRNKGNFPGRFSGRQFSNSRSEMNVSTLELGDSALYLCASSPYNNQGNYGYTFGSGTRLTVV.

The chain couples TRBV28 to TRBJ2-1; 7 nucleotides align to TRBD1. This CDR3 is built from 15 residues. The V segment lost 6 bases and the J segment 6 bases; nucleotides outside the gene matches: 11. Germline values: CDR1 MDHEN, CDR2 SYDVKM. CDR3 loop: CASRETGDTRNEQFF. In DNA form, the CDR3 reads TGTGCCAGCAGAGAAACAGGGGATACGCGCAATGAGCAGTTCTTC.

This chain links TRBV6-5 with TRBJ1-2; D unresolved. The V gene's germline CDR1 is MNHEY and CDR2 SVGAGI. V shed 0 bases and J shed 7 bases, with 18 bases lying between them. This CDR3 contains 16 residues. CDR3 loop: CASSYSLISGLGGYTF. DNA of the CDR3: TGTGCCAGCAGTTACTCGCTGATCTCGGGCCTGGGTGGCTACACCTTC.

The chain joins TRBV5-1 to TRBJ1-4; D is unresolved. This CDR3 has 15 residues. The germline V and J ends were trimmed by 0 bases and 7 bases, with 13 bases remaining between them. In germline, CDR1 is SGHRS, CDR2 YFSETQ. The CDR3 loop is CASSLAVTRGEKLFF. CDR3 coding DNA: TGCGCCAGCAGCTTGGCCGTGACGCGGGGTGAAAAACTGTTTTTT.

The chain is built from TRBV27 and TRBJ1-2; a weak D match, TRBD1 (5 bases). Looked up from germline, CDR1 is MNHEY and CDR2 is SMNVEV (reference sequence). The germline V and J ends were trimmed by 0 bases and 6 bases, with 11 bases remaining between them. There are 14 residues in the CDR3. The CDR3, as DNA: TGTGCCAGCAGTTTATCCTCCAGGGTTGATGGCTACACCTTC. This gives the protein CASSLSSRVDGYTF.

This chain joins TRBV5-4 and TRBJ2-7; 10 nucleotides agree with TRBD2. This CDR3 contains 14 residues. The V gene's germline CDR1 is SGHNT and CDR2 YYREEE (reference sequence). The ends lost 4 bases at V and 2 bases at J; junction bases unmatched: 3. The CDR3, as DNA: TGTGCCAGCAGCATTAGCGGGGGGACCTACGAGCAGTACTTC. It codes for CASSISGGTYEQYF.

This clone has just a few counts. The V call is TRBV5-1, the J call TRBJ2-2, with 8 bases that match TRBD2. CDR3 length equals 18 residues. With V trimmed by 0 bases and J by 4 bases, 11 bases remained unmatched. Germline V gene sequence: CDR1 SGHRS, CDR2 YFSETQ. As DNA, the CDR3 is TGCGCCAGCAGCTTGGCCGGACAACTAGCGGTGACCACCGGGGAGCTGTTTTTT. Translated, it gives CASSLAGQLAVTTGELFF.

This clone was seen a handful of times. V and J are TRBV28 and TRBJ2-1; 8 bases fit TRBD1. The trim removed 5 bases at V and 9 bases at J, leaving 6 bases unmatched. Germline V lookup: CDR1 MDHEN, CDR2 SYDVKM. The CDR3 is 13 amino acids. This CDR3 is CASSPTGGAEQFF. The CDR3 nucleotides read TGTGCCAGCAGTCCCACAGGGGGTGCTGAGCAGTTCTTC.

The CDR3 DNA follows: TGTGCCAGCAGCGTGGAGGGGAACTATGGCTACACCTTC. Translating gives CASSVEGNYGYTF. V is TRBV9 and J is TRBJ1-2, with D possibly being TRBD1 (5 bases). Looked up from germline, CDR1 is SGDLS and CDR2 is YYNGEE. V was shortened by 2 bases and J by 2 bases, with 7 bases between the two germline ends. This CDR3 spans 13 amino acids.

This clone came up once. The chain joins TRBV5-8 to TRBJ2-7; TRBD1 matches at 9 bases. The trim removed 4 bases at V and 7 bases at J, leaving 9 bases unmatched. The CDR3 has 14 residues. The germline V gene encodes CDR1 SGHTS and CDR2 YDEGEE. In DNA form, the CDR3 reads TGTGCCAGCAGCCTGCTACAGGGGGCGTCGGAGCAGTACTTC. The encoded protein is CASSLLQGASEQYF. The variable domain in full, completed from reference TRBV5-8 and TRBJ2-7, reads EAGVTQSPTHLIKTRGQQATLRCSPISGHTSVYWYQQALGLGLQFLLWYDEGEERNRGNFPPRFSGRQFPNYSSELNVNALELEDSALYLCASSLLQGASEQYFGPGTRLTVT.

The V and J genes are TRBV6-1 and TRBJ2-1; D may be TRBD2 (6 bases). V shed 3 bases and J shed 8 bases, with 20 bases lying between them. Germline CDR1 reads MNHNS; CDR2 reads SASEGT. This CDR3 spans 16 amino acids. CDR3 nucleotide sequence: TGTGCCAGCAGTGATGAGGCGGTGGGACTCCGCTATGAGCAGTTCTTC. Protein sequence: CASSDEAVGLRYEQFF.